This TCR beta chain was sequenced for a study of glioma-infiltrating T cells. Study results and limitations: Tissue and blood shared very few CDR3 sequences. Non-neoplastic patients had below-expected tissue-blood divergence, while all gliomas exceeded expectation.

Only a few counts were recorded for this clonotype. Its antigen is not identified. A much bigger clone sits one base away, suggesting this may be a read error. Amplification of TCR alpha and beta CDR3 regions from RNA used iRepertoire nested multiplex PCR. For one-step reverse transcription and amplification, about 85-400 ng of tissue mRNA or PBMC total RNA was used. TCRdb re-analysed the multiplex PCR reads in MiXCR, keeping a single row per CDR3 protein. This table holds some 99,000 distinct CDR3 sequences, less than 30% found once. The V gene's germline CDR1 is SNHLY and CDR2 FYNNEI. The CDR3 is 12 residues long.

This receptor was obtained from a human donor with low-grade glioma or glioblastoma, undergoing nonglioma brain surgery, or in good health (not recorded which). This chain joins TRBV2 and TRBJ2-5, with a weak D call TRBD1 (6 bases). Sequenced input: glioma tissue, nonneoplastic brain tissue, or PBMCs (not recorded which). CDR3: CASGQRTETQCF. The CDR3 DNA sequence: TGTGCCAGCGGACAGAGGACAGAGACCCAGTGCTTC.